Sequencing of this TCR beta chain was carried out in a study of T cell responses to AZD1222 COVID-19 vaccine. Generated by immunoSEQ multiplex PCR, the TCRdb table keeps only in-frame clones and is missing some. The data contain 140,000 to 150,000 clones, around 93% of them singletons. General study points: The donors showed a predominance of white British ancestry and of females, with possible underestimation of clonal diversity. Along spike, vaccine-associated CD4 TCRs were found throughout, with dominance at 160-218 and 743-854. Close to half of spike-specific TCRs reportedly recognize unmutated variant regions.

As concerns this clone: Its target is unknown.

Trimming pared 3 bases from V and 9 bases from J, leaving 19 bases between. The germline gives CDR1 SGHRS, CDR2 YFSETQ. The CDR3 has 14 residues. Second-dose groups at about 4 or about 12 weeks were pooled. The TCR originated in an adult who received the AZD1222 COVID-19 vaccine. This sample comprised peripheral blood, obtained 28 days after the second AZD1222 dose. The V gene is TRBV5-1, the J gene TRBJ2-7, with D tentatively TRBD1 (5 bases). The CDR3 is CASSSQGPHLGQYF. CDR3 nucleotides: TGCGCCAGCAGCTCCCAGGGTCCCCATTTGGGGCAGTACTTC.